This T cell receptor beta chain was profiled in a study of early T cells in non-severe SARS-CoV-2 infection (TCRdb year 2021). With respect to the entire study: TCR sequencing used bulk RNA from unsorted whole blood, so alpha and beta chains could not be paired.

This was a case-control study nested in a cohort of healthcare workers in London, UK, who had nasopharyngeal swab PCR tests and blood samples taken every week. Healthcare workers were enrolled in the week of the UK lockdown, from 23 to 31 March 2020, and were followed every week for up to roughly 15 weeks. V is trimmed back by 5 bases and J by 6 bases, and the junction contains 15 bases that no gene match accounts for. Sequences MDHEN (CDR1) and SYDVKM (CDR2) are obtained from the germline V gene. The CDR3 numbers 16 residues from cysteine through phenylalanine. Just the 48-base CDR3 DNA is kept, in frame starting at base 1. Beyond this particular receptor, the publication reports: VDJdb matching was skewed toward anti-spike CD8 responses, so virus-specific expansions were likely underestimated and private and CD4 specificities were missed.

This clonotype has at least ten counts. Its recognized antigen is unknown. Base qualities are not recorded, but no much larger clone differs from it by a single base. Library preparation employed 5' RACE. TCRdb lists the instrument as NextSeq 500. In the TCR library protocol, unique molecular identifiers were attached to individual cDNA molecules to correct for PCR bias and sequencing error. TCR alpha and beta chains were both sequenced, and the abundances of alpha and beta sequences in each sample were closely correlated with each other. Per the authors' processing: Decombinator V4 was used to annotate the V gene, J gene and CDR3 of the TCR sequences. TCRs were defined as expanded if a significant change between any two time points was detected under a Poisson model with p below 0.0001. TCR abundances were normalised to the total number of TCRs sequenced per sample and expressed as counts per million. MAIT TCRs were defined by TRAV1-2 paired with TRAJ12, TRAJ20 or TRAJ33, and iNKT TCRs by TRAV10 paired with TRAJ18. VDJdb, accessed on 1 November 2021, was searched for TCRs annotated for CMV, EBV and SARS-CoV-2, and TCRs annotated for more than one antigen were excluded. Using fastp trimming at Q25 and MiXCR clonotype assembly, TCRdb reanalyzed the public sequencing data and kept in-frame beta chains. Records with the same CDR3 protein are collapsed into one entry carrying the most frequent genes and DNA. For this entry, the V and J calls and clone size follow TCRdb and not the study's own pipeline. For this sample the table gives about 33,000 distinct CDR3 sequences, of which around 4.6% were detected only once. The top ten constitute around an eighth of the sample.

Sequencing was performed on whole blood. The chain is made from TRBV28 and TRBJ1-2; 7 central bases correspond to TRBD1. The TCR comes from an adult who was a healthcare worker with PCR-confirmed SARS-CoV-2 infection or an uninfected control (not recorded which). The base sequence is TGTGCCAGCAGTCCAGGGGGGGACCTTGTTCGTCATGGCTACACCTTC. Its protein reads: CASSPGGDLVRHGYTF.